This T cell receptor (beta chain) derives from a study of blood T cells in healthy people across ages. Findings and caveats of the study: More naive CD4+ cells and higher diversity were found in long-lived than in aged donors.

Germline trimming cut 6 bases from V and 1 base from J; bases unmatched to any gene: 6. This CDR3 has 15 residues. Germline assignment: CDR1 MNHNS and CDR2 SASEGT. The sample, around 10 milliliters of peripheral blood, was drawn from each donor. The use of a sample-barcoded 5' primer and a J-beta primer mix characterized a second PCR of about 6 to 12 cycles. All samples gave at least 2.5 million CDR3-containing paired-end reads. TCRdb redid the calling of the 5' RACE reads with MiXCR, one entry per CDR3 protein. The repertoire holds about a million distinct CDR3 sequences, with roughly 47% as singletons. This clonotype occurred once. Antigen unknown.

Sequenced input: blood. The rearrangement uses TRBV6-1 and TRBJ1-1; 9 nucleotides line up with TRBD1. The TCR sequence derives from a woman aged 55-69 years in good health. CDR3 DNA: TGTGCCAGCAGGAAGGACAGGGGAAGGAACACTGAAGCTTTCTTT. Translated: CASRKDRGRNTEAFF.